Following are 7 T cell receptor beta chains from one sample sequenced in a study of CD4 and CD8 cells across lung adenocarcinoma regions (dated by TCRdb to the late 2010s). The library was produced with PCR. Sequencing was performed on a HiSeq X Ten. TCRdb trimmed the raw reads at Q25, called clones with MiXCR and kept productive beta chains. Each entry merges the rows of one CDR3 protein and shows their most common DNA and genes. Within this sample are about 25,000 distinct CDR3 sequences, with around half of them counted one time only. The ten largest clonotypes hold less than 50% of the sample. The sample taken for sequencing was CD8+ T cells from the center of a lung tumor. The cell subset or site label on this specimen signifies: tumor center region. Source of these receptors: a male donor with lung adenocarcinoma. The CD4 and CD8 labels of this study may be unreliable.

CDR3: CASSETWAGSTDTQFF. CDR3 nucleotides: TGTGCCAGCAGTGAAACGTGGGCTGGGAGCACAGATACGCAGTTCTTC. The chain couples TRBV6-1 to TRBJ2-1; a weak D match, TRBD2 (5 bases). V lost 2 bases to trimming and J lost 12 bases, with 23 bases between them. The CDR3 spans 16 residues. Looked up from germline, CDR1 is MNHNS and CDR2 is SASEGT.

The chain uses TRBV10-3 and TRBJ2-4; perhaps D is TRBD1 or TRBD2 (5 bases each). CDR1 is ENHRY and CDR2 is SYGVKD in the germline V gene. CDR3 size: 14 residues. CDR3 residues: CGTSGQRAKNTQYF. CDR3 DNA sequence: TGTGGCACCTCGGGGCAGAGAGCCAAAAACACGCAGTACTTC.

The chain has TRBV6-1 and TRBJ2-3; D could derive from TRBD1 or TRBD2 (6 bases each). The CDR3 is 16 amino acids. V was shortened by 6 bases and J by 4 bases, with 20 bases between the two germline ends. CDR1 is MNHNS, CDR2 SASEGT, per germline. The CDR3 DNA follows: TGTGCCAGCAGGGAGGACGGGGGCGGCCACCCAGATACGCAGTATTTT. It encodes CASREDGGGHPDTQYF.

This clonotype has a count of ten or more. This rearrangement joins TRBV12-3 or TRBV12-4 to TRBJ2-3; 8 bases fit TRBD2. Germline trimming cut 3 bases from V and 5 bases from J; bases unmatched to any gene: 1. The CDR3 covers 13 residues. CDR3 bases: TGTGCCAGCAGTTTGGCGGGAGGAGATACGCAGTATTTT. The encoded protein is CASSLAGGDTQYF.

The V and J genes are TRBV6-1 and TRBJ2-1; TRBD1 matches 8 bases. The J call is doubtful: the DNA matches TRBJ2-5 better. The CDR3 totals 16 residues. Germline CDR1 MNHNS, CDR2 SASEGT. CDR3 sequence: CASSETIGQGKETQYF. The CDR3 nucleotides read TGTGCCAGCAGTGAAACAATCGGACAGGGCAAAGAGACCCAGTACTTC.

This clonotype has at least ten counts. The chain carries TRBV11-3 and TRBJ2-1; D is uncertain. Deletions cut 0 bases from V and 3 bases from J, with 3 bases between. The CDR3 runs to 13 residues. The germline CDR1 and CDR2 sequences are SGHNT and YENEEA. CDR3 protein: CASSLDGYNEQFF. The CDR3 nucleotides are TGTGCCAGCAGCTTAGACGGCTACAATGAGCAGTTCTTC.

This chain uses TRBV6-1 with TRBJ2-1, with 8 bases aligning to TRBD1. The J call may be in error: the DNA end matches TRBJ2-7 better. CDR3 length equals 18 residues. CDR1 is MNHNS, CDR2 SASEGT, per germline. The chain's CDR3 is CASSDPIKTGVVYNKQYF. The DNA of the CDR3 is TGTGCCAGCAGTGACCCAATAAAGACAGGGGTCGTCTACAATAAGCAGTACTTC.